This TCR beta chain comes out of a study of OX40 agonist ivuxolimab in advanced cancers. Findings of the study overall: Nonresponders included some who also had low normalized T-cell clonal expansion. CD8+ T cells averaged more expanded clones than CD4+.

Patients were excluded for autoimmune disease history or systemic immunosuppression. Profiled with immunoSEQ multiplex PCR; TCRdb holds only in-frame clones, not every one. There are about 35,000 clones in the sample; 79% occur only once, and 13% to 15% lies in the top ten. Concerning this clone itself: Its target is unknown.

J lost 8 bases, V lost 5 bases, and 10 bases had no gene match. Germline V CDR1 and CDR2: MNHEY, SMNVEV (reference sequence). The CDR3 consists of 14 residues. Sequencing was performed on CD4+ or CD8+ T cells sorted from blood, taken in a trial of the OX40 agonist ivuxolimab. The chain carries TRBV27 and TRBJ1-2; 8 nucleotides match TRBD1. The receptor was derived from an adult with an advanced solid tumor such as melanoma, head and neck, liver or kidney cancer. CDR3 in amino acids: CASSAIRGRGGYTF. The CDR3 nucleotides read TGTGCCAGCAGTGCAATCAGGGGGCGCGGAGGCTACACCTTC.